The sequence of this TCR beta chain was determined in a study of cytomegalovirus exposure and HLA in healthy donors. Whole-study findings and limits: Subsequent analysis found a tendency for first-cohort TCR clusters to co-occur within the 120 or so validation repertoires. TCR sequences were mostly rare, though some public TCRs occurred in many donors. A few chains linked to CMV were shown in vitro to be specific for CMV antigens. A classifier reportedly called cytomegalovirus status with high sensitivity and specificity.

Trimming pared 7 bases from V and 7 bases from J, leaving 23 bases between. Per germline, CDR1 SQVTM and CDR2 ANQGSEA. The CDR3 is 15 amino acids. The method was immunoSEQ multiplex PCR; TCRdb's version includes in-frame clones alone and lacks a portion of them. The sample yields about 250,000 clones, less than 90% seen once. About this clone itself: Its specificity is unknown.

This clonotype was sampled from a man aged 18 to 35 in good health and CMV-seropositive. V is TRBV29-1 and J is TRBJ2-1; D assignment may be TRBD1 or TRBD2 (6 bases each). The sequenced material came from PBMCs. This CDR3 reads CSARRDTRRGNEQFF. CDR3 nucleotides: TGCAGCGCCAGACGGGACACCAGGAGGGGGAATGAGCAGTTCTTC.